This TCR beta chain originates from a study of cytomegalovirus exposure and HLA in healthy donors. Broader study findings: It was likely that a cluster of highly shared sequence variants was a sequencing artifact.

As concerns this clone: Its specificity is unknown.

Germline V gives CDR1 SGHAT, CDR2 FQNNGV. The CDR3 is 15 amino acids. V trimming: 0 bases; J trimming: 10 bases; junction bases outside the gene matches: 6. Amplification used 60 Vbeta primers and 13 Jbeta primers. Produced via immunoSEQ multiplex PCR; TCRdb's table is partial and in-frame only. The sample contains roughly 74,000 clones, under 80% of which appear only once. The chain links TRBV11-2 to TRBJ1-4, with TRBD1 matching over 9 bases. Material for sequencing was PBMCs. This sequence originates from a man aged 40-50 years in good health and CMV-seronegative. CDR3: CASSLETGGSGKLFF. As DNA, the CDR3 is TGTGCCAGCAGCTTAGAAACAGGGGGCAGCGGAAAACTGTTTTTT.